Listed below are T cell receptor beta chains from one sample, sequenced in a study of cytomegalovirus exposure and HLA in healthy donors. The data were produced by immunoSEQ multiplex PCR, yet TCRdb's version contains in-frame clones alone and is incomplete. This repertoire comprises 100,000 to 150,000 clones; its ten largest clones make up approximately 1.6%. The sequenced sample was PBMCs. Every receptor here comes from a woman in her forties in good health and CMV-seropositive. Both conserved end residues are part of each CDR3. Each record gives: V gene, D gene, J gene, CDR3 DNA, CDR3 protein. A D gene is named only where the DNA matches it firmly.

V: TRBV25-1; D: TRBD2; J: TRBJ2-4; DNA: TGTGCCAGCAGTGAATATAACAGCGGGAGGCCGGGGGACATTCAGTACTTC; CDR3: CASSEYNSGRPGDIQYF
V: TRBV11-3; D: TRBD2; J: TRBJ2-5; DNA: TGTGCCAGCAGCTTAGGGTTGGGACTAGCGGGAGGTACCGAGACCCAGTACTTC; CDR3: CASSLGLGLAGGTETQYF
V: TRBV7-2; D: -; J: TRBJ1-2; DNA: TGTGCCAGCAGCTTAGGAGTTGGCAGGGTGAACTATGGCTACACCTTC; CDR3: CASSLGVGRVNYGYTF
V: TRBV2; D: TRBD2; J: TRBJ2-1; DNA: TGTGCCAGCAGTAAAACAGGGTCGCTAGCGGGAGGAGGTGAGCAGTTCTTC; CDR3: CASSKTGSLAGGGEQFF
V: TRBV25-1; D: TRBD2; J: TRBJ2-1; DNA: TGTGCCAGCAGTGATCTTAGCGGGAGCGGGTTCTCCTACAATGAGCAGTTCTTC; CDR3: CASSDLSGSGFSYNEQFF
V: TRBV9; D: TRBD1; J: TRBJ2-5; DNA: TGTGCCAGCAGCGGAACAGGGGATTGGGAGACCCAGTACTTC; CDR3: CASSGTGDWETQYF
V: TRBV4-1; D: -; J: TRBJ1-2; DNA: TGCGCCAGCAGCCAAGCAAACTATGGCTACACCTTC; CDR3: CASSQANYGYTF
V: TRBV2; D: -; J: TRBJ1-5; DNA: TGTGCCAGCGAAGGGGTAAGCAGTGAGTTTCAGCCCCAGCATTTT; CDR3: CASEGVSSEFQPQHF
V: TRBV5-5; D: -; J: TRBJ2-2; DNA: TGTGCCAGCAGCTTGGGCGGATCTACCGGGGAGCTGTTTTTT; CDR3: CASSLGGSTGELFF
V: TRBV25-1; D: TRBD1; J: TRBJ2-2; DNA: TGTGCCAGCAGTGAAATGAAGGGGGCGGGCACCGGGGAGCTGTTTTTT; CDR3: CASSEMKGAGTGELFF
V: TRBV5-4; D: -; J: TRBJ2-1; DNA: TGTGCCAGCAAAGGTGGAGTACAGGGGGAGGGGGAGCAGTTCTTC; CDR3: CASKGGVQGEGEQFF
V: TRBV28; D: -; J: TRBJ1-2; DNA: TGTGCCAGCAGTCCTGTGACAGGACTCACAGGGTATGGCTACACCTTC; CDR3: CASSPVTGLTGYGYTF
V: TRBV11-3; D: -; J: TRBJ1-1; DNA: TGTGCCAGCAGCCTTGGGGGGGGCAGAGGGGCTTTCTTT; CDR3: CASSLGGGRGAFF
V: TRBV18; D: -; J: TRBJ2-3; DNA: TGTGCCAGCTCACCGACGGGTAACACAGATACGCAGTATTTT; CDR3: CASSPTGNTDTQYF
V: TRBV18; D: TRBD1; J: TRBJ1-6; DNA: TGTGCCAGCTCACCAGGACAGGGTTCGGATTCACCCCTCCACTTT; CDR3: CASSPGQGSDSPLHF
V: TRBV5-1; D: -; J: TRBJ1-2; DNA: TGCGCCAGCAGCAAGTCAGACTCATATGGCTACACCTTC; CDR3: CASSKSDSYGYTF
V: TRBV5-6; D: -; J: TRBJ2-2; DNA: TGTGCCAGCAGCTTCCCCACGAACACCGGGGAGCTGTTTTTT; CDR3: CASSFPTNTGELFF
V: TRBV28; D: TRBD1; J: TRBJ2-7; DNA: TGTGCCAGTACCGGGACAGGGTCTAACGAGCAGTACTTC; CDR3: CASTGTGSNEQYF
V: TRBV5-6; D: -; J: TRBJ1-2; DNA: TGTGCCAGCAGCCTGGGCTTTCAGGGTGCCGGTTATGGCTACACCTTC; CDR3: CASSLGFQGAGYGYTF
V: TRBV27; D: -; J: TRBJ2-7; DNA: TGTGCCAGCAGGGGGTCGGGCCTCGGGGAGTACGAGCAGTACTTC; CDR3: CASRGSGLGEYEQYF
V: TRBV4-2; D: -; J: TRBJ2-1; DNA: TGTGCCAGCAGCCCCAGTACTAGCTCCATCAATGAGCAGTTCTTC; CDR3: CASSPSTSSINEQFF
V: TRBV11-3; D: -; J: TRBJ2-1; DNA: TGTGCCAGCAGCCCTACTAGGAGCTCCTACAATGAGCAGTTCTTC; CDR3: CASSPTRSSYNEQFF
V: TRBV4-3; D: TRBD1; J: TRBJ2-1; DNA: TGCGCCAGCAGCCCCGGGACAGGCCGGACAATGGAGCAGTTCTTC; CDR3: CASSPGTGRTMEQFF
V: TRBV13; D: -; J: TRBJ2-3; DNA: TGTGCCAGCAGCTTTTCGGGGATTCGACCAGATACGCAGTATTTT; CDR3: CASSFSGIRPDTQYF
V: TRBV6-1; D: -; J: TRBJ1-1; DNA: TGTGCCAGCACCGAGTGGGAACAGGGCACTGAAGCTTTCTTT; CDR3: CASTEWEQGTEAFF
V: TRBV6-1; D: -; J: TRBJ1-2; DNA: TGTGCCAGCAGGATATGGGACTTGGTTGACTATGGCTACACCTTC; CDR3: CASRIWDLVDYGYTF
V: TRBV27; D: TRBD1; J: TRBJ2-7; DNA: TGTGCCAGCAGGGGACAGCTCTCCTCCTACGAGCAGTACTTC; CDR3: CASRGQLSSYEQYF
V: TRBV4-1; D: -; J: TRBJ2-2; DNA: TGCGCCAGCAGCCAAGAAGTGAGAGGAGGGGAGCTGTTTTTT; CDR3: CASSQEVRGGELFF
V: TRBV27; D: -; J: TRBJ1-2; DNA: TGTGCCAGCAGTTTATCGGTGGCAGGGAACTATGGCTACACCTTC; CDR3: CASSLSVAGNYGYTF
V: TRBV19; D: TRBD1; J: TRBJ1-1; DNA: TGTGCCAGTAGTATAGTAGGACCGGGACAGGTCGGTGAAGCTTTCTTT; CDR3: CASSIVGPGQVGEAFF
V: TRBV9; D: -; J: TRBJ1-3; DNA: TGTGCCAGCAGCGTAAGGGGGTCGGATGGAAACACCATATATTTT; CDR3: CASSVRGSDGNTIYF
V: TRBV28; D: TRBD1; J: TRBJ1-2; DNA: TGTGCCAGCGGGGACAGGGGCTATGGCTACACCTTC; CDR3: CASGDRGYGYTF
V: TRBV7-6; D: TRBD1; J: TRBJ1-1; DNA: TGTGCCAGCAGTTCTACAGGGGAGGCTGAAGCTTTCTTT; CDR3: CASSSTGEAEAFF
V: TRBV20-1; D: -; J: TRBJ1-1; DNA: TGCAGTGCTAGATATAGCACTGAAGCTTTCTTT; CDR3: CSARYSTEAFF
V: TRBV28; D: TRBD1; J: TRBJ1-3; DNA: TGTGCCAGCAGTTTACCACAGGGGAGGGGAAACACCATATATTTT; CDR3: CASSLPQGRGNTIYF
V: TRBV6-6; D: -; J: TRBJ1-4; DNA: TGTGCCAGCAGTTATCCTCGGGGAACTAATGAAAAACTGTTTTTT; CDR3: CASSYPRGTNEKLFF
V: TRBV21-1; D: -; J: TRBJ2-5; DNA: TGTGCCAGCAGTAGGGAGTACCAAGAGACCCAGTACTTC; CDR3: CASSREYQETQYF
V: TRBV4-1; D: -; J: TRBJ1-4; DNA: TGCGCCAGCAGCCAAGGGGCTAAGACTAATGAAAAACTGTTTTTT; CDR3: CASSQGAKTNEKLFF
V: TRBV9; D: TRBD2; J: TRBJ2-5; DNA: TGTGCCAGCAGCGTAGAAGCGGGGAGGGGAGAGACCCAGTACTTC; CDR3: CASSVEAGRGETQYF
V: TRBV6-5; D: TRBD1; J: TRBJ1-2; DNA: TGTGCCAGCAGTTACTTCACCGGGACAGGGGCCGGCTACACCTTC; CDR3: CASSYFTGTGAGYTF
V: TRBV5-1; D: -; J: TRBJ2-3; DNA: TGCGCCAGCAGCTTGGAGGGGGGACAGAGATACACAGATACGCAGTATTTT; CDR3: CASSLEGGQRYTDTQYF
V: TRBV15; D: -; J: TRBJ2-7; DNA: TGTGCCACCAGCAGAGATCTCTCGCGGCGCGAGCAGTACTTC; CDR3: CATSRDLSRREQYF
V: TRBV11-2; D: TRBD2; J: TRBJ2-1; DNA: TGTGCCAGCAGCTCCGGGACTAGCGGGATGAATGAGCAGTTCTTC; CDR3: CASSSGTSGMNEQFF
V: TRBV27; D: -; J: TRBJ1-5; DNA: TGTGCCAGCAGTTTATCCTATAGCAATCAGCCCCAGCATTTT; CDR3: CASSLSYSNQPQHF
V: TRBV7-9; D: TRBD1; J: TRBJ1-5; DNA: TGTGCCAGCAGCTTAGGACAGGGGGCCTCTAGCAATCAGCCCCAGCATTTT; CDR3: CASSLGQGASSNQPQHF
V: TRBV5-4; D: -; J: TRBJ2-2; DNA: TGTGCCAGCAGCTTAGTCCCTGTAGTTAAGACCGGGGAGCTGTTTTTT; CDR3: CASSLVPVVKTGELFF
V: TRBV11-2; D: TRBD1; J: TRBJ2-7; DNA: TGTGCCAGCAGCCGAGGGACAGGGGTTTACGAGCAGTACTTC; CDR3: CASSRGTGVYEQYF
V: TRBV5-1; D: -; J: TRBJ2-2; DNA: TGCGCCAGCAGCTTCTCAGGGGAATGGACCGGGGAGCTGTTTTTT; CDR3: CASSFSGEWTGELFF
V: TRBV4-1; D: TRBD1; J: TRBJ1-1; DNA: TGCGCCAGCAGTGCCGGGACAGTTAACACTGAAGCTTTCTTT; CDR3: CASSAGTVNTEAFF